This TCR beta chain was recorded in a study of beta chain features in type 1 diabetes. Points from the study as a whole: For Type 1 diabetes patients, all four CD4+ subsets carried TCRB CDR3s that were moderately but significantly shorter. Across patients, naive, central memory and Treg TCRB repertoires exhibited apparently greater similarity than was observed across healthy donors. Junctions at VDJ sites from type 1 diabetes patients had fewer insertions and more deletions.

The CDR3 spans 13 residues. The germline V gene has CDR1 WSHSY and CDR2 SAAADI. Trimming took 4 bases from V and 7 from J, leaving 10 bases between them. Markers CD45RO/CCR7/CD25/CD127/CD95/CD27 served to sort CD4+ naive, central memory, regulatory and stem cell-like memory cells. Over 98% purity was reached by all sorted populations. A few counts support this clone. The antigen is undetermined. Expressed TCRB transcripts were sequenced because the entire RNA isolate underwent reverse transcription. The data were produced by immunoSEQ multiplex PCR, yet TCRdb's version contains in-frame clones alone and is incomplete. This sample has approximately 150,000 clones, with around an eighth found just once.

V usage is TRBV10-2 and J usage is TRBJ1-4; the D is unclear. The origin of this receptor is a man aged 18 to 29 with type 1 diabetes. Material for sequencing was central memory CD4+ T cells from blood. Here the CDR3 reads CASSATLGEKLFF. The CDR3 DNA reads as TGCGCCAGCAGTGCTACCCTTGGTGAAAAACTGTTTTTT.